What follows are 27 T cell receptor beta chains derived from one specimen sequenced in a study of blood T cell repertoires in COVID-19. Data came from immunoSEQ multiplex PCR; TCRdb stores just in-frame clones and leaves some out. The table lists 99,000 or so clones, around 84% of them singletons, with 10% to 15% in the top ten. Source material: peripheral blood. The receptors here all came from a woman between 55 and 75 years old in a cohort sampled during active or convalescent COVID-19.

In its sample, this clone was seen once. The rearrangement joins TRBV3-1 (or the pseudogene TRBV3-2) to TRBJ1-5; 8 bases align to TRBD1. This CDR3 is 12 amino acids long. The J segment lost 5 bases and the V segment lost 11 bases, leaving 5 bases of the junction unmatched. Per germline, CDR1 LGHDT and CDR2 YNNKEL (reference sequence). This chain's CDR3 is CAVGQGDQPQHF. The CDR3 DNA reads TGTGCCGTCGGACAGGGCGATCAGCCCCAGCATTTT.

This chain uses TRBV19 with TRBJ2-2, with D possibly being TRBD2 (6 bases). The CDR3 is 14 amino acids. V lost 6 bases and J 1 base, leaving 9 bases between the germline ends. Germline values: CDR1 LNHDA, CDR2 SQIVND (reference sequence). The CDR3 nucleotides are TGTGCCAGTAGGGGACTCCAGAACACCGGGGAGCTGTTTTTT. It is translated as CASRGLQNTGELFF.

The chain uses TRBV19 and TRBJ1-1; D remains unclear. There are 14 residues in the CDR3. Germline V gene lookup returns CDR1 LNHDA and CDR2 SQIVND (reference sequence). Trimming cost V 5 bases and J 1 base, with 11 bases left between them. The chain's CDR3 is CASSHRESNTEAFF. Written as DNA, the CDR3 is TGTGCCAGTAGTCATCGGGAGTCGAACACTGAAGCTTTCTTT.

The chain is built from TRBV7-8 and TRBJ1-2; 8 bases fit TRBD1. CDR1 is SGHVS, CDR2 FQNEAQ, per germline. The CDR3 extends over 14 amino acids. The V segment lost 9 bases and the J segment 6 bases; nucleotides outside the gene matches: 12. CDR3 sequence: CASNPRTGFNGYTF. The CDR3, as DNA: TGTGCCAGTAACCCCCGGACAGGGTTTAATGGCTACACCTTC.

This chain joins TRBV2 and TRBJ2-3, with TRBD1 as a possible D gene (6 bases). The length of the CDR3 is 14 residues. The germline gives CDR1 SNHLY, CDR2 FYNNEI. Trimming pared 8 bases from V and 6 bases from J, leaving 18 bases between. The CDR3 is CASYIQGEADTQYF. CDR3 sequence (DNA): TGTGCCAGCTATATACAGGGAGAGGCGGATACGCAGTATTTT.

The chain is built from TRBV19 and TRBJ1-4; tentative D call: TRBD1 (5 bases). V was cut by 2 bases and J by 8 bases, with 9 bases left in between. The length of the CDR3 is 13 residues. The germline V gene has CDR1 LNHDA and CDR2 SQIVND (reference sequence). The chain's CDR3 is CASSISRAEKLFF. As DNA, the CDR3 is TGTGCCAGTAGTATATCCAGGGCGGAAAAACTGTTTTTT.

V and J are TRBV7-2 and TRBJ2-3; tentatively, D is TRBD1 (6 bases). Per germline, CDR1 SGHTA and CDR2 FQGNSA. This CDR3 comprises 15 residues. V lost 5 bases and J lost 6, with 18 bases in between. CDR3 in amino acids: CASSPTGIRGDTQYF. CDR3 DNA: TGTGCCAGCAGCCCTACCGGGATTAGGGGGGATACGCAGTATTTT.

CDR3 residues: CASSIGDSQPQHF. CDR3 DNA: TGTGCCAGTAGTATAGGGGACAGCCAGCCCCAGCATTTT. V is TRBV19 and J is TRBJ1-5, with 7 nucleotides matching TRBD1. The CDR3 runs 13 residues. V lost 1 base and J lost 7; bases outside the gene matches: 1. The germline V gene encodes CDR1 LNHDA and CDR2 SQIVND (reference sequence).

CDR3 DNA sequence: TGTGCCAGCAGTTCCAGACAGGGTAACAATCAGCCCCAGCATTTT. Translating it yields CASSSRQGNNQPQHF. This chain connects TRBV6-1 to TRBJ1-5; 7 bases are shared with TRBD1. J gave up 3 bases and V 5 bases, and 7 bases lay outside the gene matches. This CDR3 has 15 residues. CDR1 is MNHNS, CDR2 SASEGT, per germline.

CDR3 coding DNA: TGTGCCAGCAGTCCCGCCAGCTCCTACGAGCAGTACTTC. Translated, it gives CASSPASSYEQYF. J is TRBJ2-7 and V is TRBV6-5; D is unclear. The V gene lost 5 bases and the J gene lost 0 bases, with 8 bases spanning the gap. Germline CDR1 MNHEY, CDR2 SVGAGI. This CDR3 is 13 amino acids long.

V usage is TRBV9 and J usage is TRBJ1-6, with 10 bases fitting TRBD1. V lost 0 bases to trimming and J lost 7 bases; unmatched junction nucleotides: 4. The germline V gene encodes CDR1 SGDLS and CDR2 YYNGEE. The CDR3 is made up of 16 amino acids. CDR3 DNA sequence: TGTGCCAGCAGCGTAGAGGGACAGGGGAAGAATTCACCCCTCCACTTT. Protein: CASSVEGQGKNSPLHF.

V is TRBV9 and J is TRBJ2-5, with unresolved D. Trimming cost V 2 bases and J 3 bases, with 14 bases left between them. The CDR3 runs 15 residues. Germline lookup yields CDR1 SGDLS and CDR2 YYNGEE. This CDR3 is CASSVGTWLEETQYF. The CDR3 DNA reads TGTGCCAGCAGCGTGGGCACATGGCTGGAAGAGACCCAGTACTTC.

This clone was found a few times. The chain recombines TRBV29-1 with TRBJ1-1; possibly TRBD1 for D (5 bases). The CDR3 runs 11 residues. Germline-derived CDR1 and CDR2 are SQVTM and ANQGSEA. The germline V and J ends were trimmed by 4 bases and 4 bases, with 7 bases remaining between them. CDR3 sequence: CSVGQSTEAFF. CDR3 sequence (DNA): TGCAGCGTTGGACAGAGCACTGAAGCTTTCTTT. Full variable domain (rest looked up from reference TRBV29-1 and TRBJ1-1): SAVISQKPSRDICQRGTSLTIQCQVDSQVTMMFWYRQQPGQSLTLIATANQGSEATYESGFVIDKFPISRPNLTFSTLTVSNMSPEDSSIYLCSVGQSTEAFFGQGTRLTVV.

This chain links TRBV29-1 with TRBJ1-1; D perhaps matches TRBD1 (5 bases). V lost 7 bases and J 4 bases, leaving 25 bases between the germline ends. This CDR3 is built from 16 residues. Germline lookup yields CDR1 SQVTM and CDR2 ANQGSEA. Here the CDR3 reads CSAAGQGNRPATEAFF. The CDR3, as DNA: TGCAGCGCTGCGGGGCAGGGAAATCGGCCGGCCACTGAAGCTTTCTTT.

The chain couples TRBV5-1 to TRBJ2-7, with 7 bases fitting TRBD2. The V segment lost 5 bases and the J segment 0 bases; nucleotides outside the gene matches: 5. This CDR3 contains 14 residues. Per the germline V gene, CDR1 is SGHRS and CDR2 is YFSETQ. The CDR3 loop is CASRSRTSSYEQYF. The CDR3 DNA follows: TGCGCCAGCAGGTCCCGGACTAGCTCCTACGAGCAGTACTTC.

The chain links TRBV19 to TRBJ2-7; TRBD1 matches at 8 bases. The germline CDR1 and CDR2 sequences are LNHDA and SQIVND (reference sequence). The J segment lost 3 bases and the V segment lost 7 bases, leaving 14 bases of the junction unmatched. This CDR3 comprises 16 residues. CDR3 protein: CASKEGAGGEVYEQYF. DNA of the CDR3: TGTGCCAGTAAGGAGGGGGCAGGGGGCGAGGTCTACGAGCAGTACTTC.

This chain joins TRBV27 and TRBJ2-1, with D perhaps matching TRBD1 (5 bases). This CDR3 region has 14 residues. The germline CDR1 and CDR2 sequences are MNHEY and SMNVEV (reference sequence). Trimming removed 3 bases from V and 5 bases from J, with 11 bases in between. The CDR3 nucleotides read TGTGCCAGCAGTTTGAAGGGGATCCACAATGAGCAGTTCTTC. Amino acids: CASSLKGIHNEQFF.

This clone was seen once. The chain combines TRBV11-2 with TRBJ2-1; possible D gene TRBD1, 6 bases. V was shortened by 5 bases and J by 0 bases, with 17 bases between the two germline ends. Germline CDR1 SGHAT, CDR2 FQNNGV. The CDR3 contains 17 residues. CDR3: CASSVWTVLSSYNEQFF. The DNA for the CDR3 is TGTGCCAGCAGCGTCTGGACAGTTCTTAGCTCCTACAATGAGCAGTTCTTC.

The chain employs TRBV28 and TRBJ1-2; 8 bases fit TRBD1. From germline, CDR1 is MDHEN and CDR2 SYDVKM. V gave up 2 bases and J gave up 5 bases; unmatched junction bases: 7. The CDR3 is 15 residues long. In nucleotides, the CDR3 is TGTGCCAGCAGTTTAGTGGGACAGGAATCGTATGGCTACACCTTC. Translated: CASSLVGQESYGYTF.

This clone was observed a single time. V is TRBV27 and J is TRBJ2-7; D gene ambiguous. Germline V gene sequence: CDR1 MNHEY, CDR2 SMNVEV (reference sequence). The CDR3 covers 15 residues. The germline V and J ends were trimmed by 6 bases and 0 bases, with 15 bases remaining between them. The CDR3 loop is CASRSPLRSSYEQYF. As DNA, the CDR3 is TGTGCCAGCAGGTCTCCCCTAAGGAGCTCCTACGAGCAGTACTTC.

The rearrangement joins TRBV7-9 to TRBJ1-1, with D possibly being TRBD1 (6 bases). The germline V and J ends were trimmed by 5 bases and 5 bases, with 15 bases remaining between them. This CDR3 comprises 14 residues. Germline loops: CDR1 SEHNR, CDR2 FQNEAQ (reference sequence). CDR3 loop: CASSPQGPTTEAFF. The CDR3 coding sequence is TGTGCCAGCAGCCCACAGGGACCGACGACTGAAGCTTTCTTT.

The V call is TRBV5-1, the J call TRBJ1-6, with D perhaps TRBD1 (6 bases). Deletions cut 4 bases from V and 8 bases from J, with 13 bases between. Per germline, CDR1 SGHRS and CDR2 YFSETQ. The CDR3 runs 14 residues. CDR3 in DNA: TGCGCCAGCAGCGCGGGGGCAAACGATTCACCCCTCCACTTT. Amino acids: CASSAGANDSPLHF.

This chain links TRBV9 with TRBJ1-5; D gene unclear. V gave up 0 bases and J gave up 0 bases, with 4 bases separating them. Germline-derived CDR1 and CDR2 are SGDLS and YYNGEE. The CDR3 has 14 amino acids. CDR3 in DNA: TGTGCCAGCAGCGTAGGAGTTAGCAATCAGCCCCAGCATTTT. Amino acid sequence: CASSVGVSNQPQHF. Variable domain in full (rest from reference TRBV9 and TRBJ1-5): DSGVTQTPKHLITATGQRVTLRCSPRSGDLSVYWYQQSLDQGLQFLIQYYNGEERAKGNILERFSAQQFPDLHSELNLSSLELGDSALYFCASSVGVSNQPQHFGDGTRLSIL.

V is TRBV7-2 and J is TRBJ1-1; weak D call: TRBD1 (5 bases). The ends were cut back, 2 bases at V and 2 bases at J, with 18 bases in the middle. This CDR3 region has 17 residues. CDR1 is SGHTA, CDR2 FQGNSA, per germline. The CDR3 region is CASSLQGFGRVNTEAFF. The CDR3 DNA sequence: TGTGCCAGCAGCTTACAAGGTTTCGGCAGGGTAAACACTGAAGCTTTCTTT. Full variable domain (missing parts from reference TRBV7-2 and TRBJ1-1): GAGVSQSPSNKVTEKGKDVELRCDPISGHTALYWYRQSLGQGLEFLIYFQGNSAPDKSGLPSDRFSAERTGGSVSTLTIQRTQQEDSAVYLCASSLQGFGRVNTEAFFGQGTRLTVV.

The rearrangement links TRBV4-1 to TRBJ1-5; tentatively, D is TRBD1 (5 bases). This CDR3 has 16 residues. Germline values: CDR1 MGHRA, CDR2 YSYEKL. V shed 0 bases and J shed 2 bases, with 11 bases lying between them. The CDR3 spells CASSQEPGLGNQPQHF. The CDR3 DNA reads TGCGCCAGCAGCCAAGAACCAGGGCTTGGCAATCAGCCCCAGCATTTT.

The CDR3 loop reads CAWRASVQGTSPLHF. The DNA for the CDR3 is TGTGCCTGGAGAGCATCGGTCCAGGGAACTTCACCCCTCCACTTT. The chain couples TRBV30 to TRBJ1-6; tentatively, D is TRBD1 (5 bases). In germline, CDR1 is GTSNPN, CDR2 SVGIG (reference sequence). The germline V and J ends were trimmed by 3 bases and 9 bases, with 18 bases remaining between them. CDR3 length equals 15 residues. The variable domain in full, with the rest retrieved from reference TRBV30 and TRBJ1-6, is SQTIHQWPATLVQPVGSPLSLECTVEGTSNPNLYWYRQAAGRGLQLLFYSVGIGQISSEVPQNLSASRPQDRQFILSSKKLLLSDSGFYLCAWRASVQGTSPLHFGNGTRLTVT.

This chain uses TRBV4-2 with TRBJ1-1; 7 positions agree with TRBD1. From germline, CDR1 is LGHNA and CDR2 YNFKEQ. The CDR3 loop spans 14 amino acids. V trimming: 3 bases; J trimming: 5 bases; junction bases outside the gene matches: 6. The CDR3 reads CASSHPPGGTEAFF. As DNA, the CDR3 is TGTGCCAGCAGCCATCCCCCAGGGGGAACTGAAGCTTTCTTT.